Sequencing of this T cell receptor (beta chain) was carried out in a study of cytomegalovirus exposure and HLA in healthy donors. Points from the study as a whole: Earlier results showed most TCR beta V segments being productive about 87% or about 30% of the time. Information on immune exposure was restricted to one variable (CMV serostatus).

PCR amplification relied on 60 Vbeta primers (plus 13 Jbeta primers). Repertoires were generated with immunoSEQ multiplex PCR, while TCRdb's copy carries only in-frame clones and drops some. The sample lists a few hundred thousand clones, roughly 80% occurring once. Concerning this clone: The antigen is not known.

Germline trimming cut 6 bases from V and 6 bases from J; bases unmatched to any gene: 11. Germline CDR1 KGHSH, CDR2 LQKENI. The CDR3 is 14 amino acids. This TCR was sampled from a girl aged 2 to 9 in good health and CMV-seronegative. Source material: PBMCs. V is TRBV18 and J is TRBJ2-7; 7 nucleotides match TRBD1. CDR3 sequence (DNA): TGTGCCAGCTCCCCCAGGACAGGACAAAGCGAGCAGTACTTC. Translated: CASSPRTGQSEQYF.